A selection of T cell receptor beta chains follows, all from one sample in a study of identical twins. TCRdb ran MiXCR on the 5' RACE reads and lists one entry per CDR3 protein. The sample has approximately 500,000 distinct CDR3 sequences, roughly 15% seen once. The data were also submitted as part of a second study, on yellow fever vaccine responses in identical twins.

Source material: CD4+ T cells sorted from blood. These receptor sequences come from a woman in her late teens or twenties in good health. Both conserved end residues are part of each CDR3. Each record gives: CDR3 protein, CDR3 DNA, D gene, clone size, CDR3 length, J gene, V gene. D genes are given only for firm matches. Clone size appears in some rows only: once, few, many, or a class for an expanded clone.

CDR3aa: CASSFPGQPGANVLTF
CDR3nt: TGTGCCAGCAGTTTCCCCGGGCAGCCTGGGGCCAACGTCCTGACTTTC
d_gene: .
abundance: few
len: 16
j_gene: TRBJ2-6
v_gene: TRBV12-3/TRBV12-4

CDR3aa: CASSSDSQGAFF
CDR3nt: TGTGCCAGCAGTTCGGACAGCCAAGGGGCTTTCTTT
d_gene: .
abundance: .
len: 12
j_gene: TRBJ1-1
v_gene: TRBV27

CDR3aa: CASSPLVQPYNEQFF
CDR3nt: TGTGCCAGCTCACCCTTGGTGCAGCCCTACAATGAGCAGTTCTTC
d_gene: .
abundance: .
len: 15
j_gene: TRBJ2-1
v_gene: TRBV18

CDR3aa: CASRTTSGRLGDTQYF
CDR3nt: TGTGCCAGTAGGACGACTAGCGGGAGGTTAGGAGATACGCAGTATTTT
d_gene: TRBD2
abundance: few
len: 16
j_gene: TRBJ2-3
v_gene: TRBV19

CDR3aa: CASRAPGDSPLHF
CDR3nt: TGTGCCAGCAGGGCACCCGGGGATTCACCCCTCCACTTT
d_gene: .
abundance: few
len: 13
j_gene: TRBJ1-6
v_gene: TRBV6-1

CDR3aa: CSVVEGTTYTGELFF
CDR3nt: TGCAGCGTTGTAGAGGGGACTACATACACCGGGGAGCTGTTTTTT
d_gene: TRBD2
abundance: few
len: 15
j_gene: TRBJ2-2
v_gene: TRBV29-1

CDR3aa: CASRTSGGPHTQYF
CDR3nt: TGTGCCAGCAGGACTAGCGGGGGGCCACATACGCAGTATTTT
d_gene: TRBD2
abundance: .
len: 14
j_gene: TRBJ2-3
v_gene: TRBV2

CDR3aa: CASSLGLVFTDTQYF
CDR3nt: TGTGCCAGCAGCTTGGGACTAGTGTTCACAGATACGCAGTATTTT
d_gene: TRBD2
abundance: .
len: 15
j_gene: TRBJ2-3
v_gene: TRBV7-2

CDR3aa: CAISESGGNQPQHF
CDR3nt: TGTGCCATCAGTGAGTCTGGGGGCAATCAGCCCCAGCATTTT
d_gene: .
abundance: many
len: 14
j_gene: TRBJ1-5
v_gene: TRBV10-3

CDR3aa: CASSLEKLAGTTDTQYF
CDR3nt: TGTGCCAGCAGTTTAGAGAAACTAGCGGGGACCACAGATACGCAGTATTTT
d_gene: TRBD2
abundance: .
len: 17
j_gene: TRBJ2-3
v_gene: TRBV12-3/TRBV12-4

CDR3aa: CSASLGESGNTIYF
CDR3nt: TGCAGTGCTAGTCTGGGGGAGTCTGGAAACACCATATATTTT
d_gene: .
abundance: .
len: 14
j_gene: TRBJ1-3
v_gene: TRBV20-1

CDR3aa: CASSQSLVGEQYF
CDR3nt: TGTGCCAGCAGCCAGAGCCTAGTGGGCGAGCAGTACTTC
d_gene: .
abundance: few
len: 13
j_gene: TRBJ2-7
v_gene: TRBV3-1

CDR3aa: CAIRLQANTEAFF
CDR3nt: TGTGCCATCAGACTACAAGCGAACACTGAAGCTTTCTTT
d_gene: .
abundance: .
len: 13
j_gene: TRBJ1-1
v_gene: TRBV10-3

CDR3aa: CASSPGLAGGHNEQFF
CDR3nt: TGTGCCAGCAGCCCCGGACTAGCGGGTGGTCACAATGAGCAGTTCTTC
d_gene: TRBD2
abundance: few
len: 16
j_gene: TRBJ2-1
v_gene: TRBV3-1

CDR3aa: CASSRDTTDTQYF
CDR3nt: TGTGCCAGCAGCCGGGACACCACAGATACGCAGTATTTT
d_gene: .
abundance: few
len: 13
j_gene: TRBJ2-3
v_gene: TRBV6-1

CDR3aa: CASSPDKGDTQYF
CDR3nt: TGTGCCAGCTCACCGGACAAAGGAGATACGCAGTATTTT
d_gene: .
abundance: many
len: 13
j_gene: TRBJ2-3
v_gene: TRBV18

CDR3aa: CATSASGGAGSYNEQFF
CDR3nt: TGTGCCACCAGTGCTTCAGGGGGCGCCGGCTCCTACAATGAGCAGTTCTTC
d_gene: TRBD1
abundance: .
len: 17
j_gene: TRBJ2-1
v_gene: TRBV24-1

CDR3aa: CASSERDGRGAEAFF
CDR3nt: TGCGCCAGCAGTGAAAGGGACGGACGTGGCGCTGAAGCTTTCTTT
d_gene: .
abundance: few
len: 15
j_gene: TRBJ1-1
v_gene: TRBV10-1

CDR3aa: CASRTSGRAHEQFF
CDR3nt: TGTGCCAGCAGAACTAGCGGGAGGGCCCATGAGCAGTTCTTC
d_gene: TRBD2
abundance: .
len: 14
j_gene: TRBJ2-1
v_gene: TRBV4-2

CDR3aa: CASSRGLDKTGEQYF
CDR3nt: TGTGCCAGCAGCCGTGGTCTGGACAAAACCGGCGAGCAGTACTTC
d_gene: .
abundance: few
len: 15
j_gene: TRBJ2-7
v_gene: TRBV3-1

CDR3aa: CASSQRRLNEKLFF
CDR3nt: TGTGCCAGCAGCCAACGGAGGCTTAATGAAAAACTGTTTTTT
d_gene: .
abundance: few
len: 14
j_gene: TRBJ1-4
v_gene: TRBV3-1

CDR3aa: CASSSPSAGYEQYF
CDR3nt: TGTGCCAGCAGTTCCCCATCCGCGGGATACGAGCAGTACTTC
d_gene: .
abundance: .
len: 14
j_gene: TRBJ2-7
v_gene: TRBV6-5

CDR3aa: CAISESGGMNTEAFF
CDR3nt: TGTGCCATCAGTGAGTCGGGAGGGATGAACACTGAAGCTTTCTTT
d_gene: .
abundance: .
len: 15
j_gene: TRBJ1-1
v_gene: TRBV10-3

CDR3aa: CAISATGTWMNTEAFF
CDR3nt: TGTGCCATCAGTGCCACCGGGACATGGATGAACACTGAAGCTTTCTTT
d_gene: .
abundance: .
len: 16
j_gene: TRBJ1-1
v_gene: TRBV10-3

CDR3aa: CASSPSGGAGNEQFF
CDR3nt: TGTGCCAGCAGCCCTAGCGGGGGGGCTGGGAATGAGCAGTTCTTC
d_gene: TRBD2
abundance: many
len: 15
j_gene: TRBJ2-1
v_gene: TRBV12-3/TRBV12-4

CDR3aa: CASSNRQGRETQYF
CDR3nt: TGTGCCAGCAGTAACCGACAGGGGCGAGAGACCCAGTACTTT
d_gene: TRBD1
abundance: .
len: 14
j_gene: TRBJ2-5
v_gene: TRBV6-5

CDR3aa: CSVEESLSGWRDTQYF
CDR3nt: TGCAGCGTTGAAGAGTCCTTGTCAGGCTGGCGAGATACGCAGTATTTT
d_gene: .
abundance: few
len: 16
j_gene: TRBJ2-3
v_gene: TRBV29-1

CDR3aa: CASGLVLGEAFF
CDR3nt: TGTGCTAGTGGTTTGGTTCTTGGTGAAGCTTTCTTT
d_gene: .
abundance: few
len: 12
j_gene: TRBJ1-1
v_gene: TRBV12-5

CDR3aa: CASSRFLERGTDTQYF
CDR3nt: TGCGCCAGCAGCCGGTTTTTGGAGAGAGGCACAGATACGCAGTATTTT
d_gene: .
abundance: .
len: 16
j_gene: TRBJ2-3
v_gene: TRBV4-1

CDR3aa: CASSLVLTSSYNEQFF
CDR3nt: TGCGCCAGCAGCTTGGTATTGACGAGCTCCTACAATGAGCAGTTCTTC
d_gene: .
abundance: .
len: 16
j_gene: TRBJ2-1
v_gene: TRBV5-1

CDR3aa: CASSLSQVGELFF
CDR3nt: TGTGCCAGCAGCTTATCTCAGGTCGGGGAGCTGTTTTTT
d_gene: .
abundance: .
len: 13
j_gene: TRBJ2-2
v_gene: TRBV7-7

CDR3aa: CASSSTLSGRYGEQFF
CDR3nt: TGTGCCAGCAGTTCCACATTATCGGGACGGTATGGGGAGCAGTTCTTC
d_gene: .
abundance: few
len: 16
j_gene: TRBJ2-1
v_gene: TRBV12-3/TRBV12-4

CDR3aa: CASGLSGNTIYF
CDR3nt: TGTGCCTCCGGCCTTTCTGGAAACACCATATATTTT
d_gene: .
abundance: few
len: 12
j_gene: TRBJ1-3
v_gene: TRBV27

CDR3aa: CASSLGAASGTDTQYF
CDR3nt: TGCGCCAGCAGCTTGGGAGCGGCCTCGGGCACAGATACGCAGTATTTT
d_gene: .
abundance: .
len: 16
j_gene: TRBJ2-3
v_gene: TRBV5-1

CDR3aa: CASSLTATAEAFF
CDR3nt: TGTGCCAGCAGTTTGACAGCGACGGCTGAAGCTTTCTTT
d_gene: .
abundance: many
len: 13
j_gene: TRBJ1-1
v_gene: TRBV12-3/TRBV12-4

CDR3aa: CASSVWGEPEAFF
CDR3nt: TGTGCCAGCAGTGTTTGGGGGGAACCTGAAGCTTTCTTT
d_gene: .
abundance: few
len: 13
j_gene: TRBJ1-1
v_gene: TRBV2

CDR3aa: CASRKTTPLDEQFF
CDR3nt: TGTGCCAGCAGGAAAACTACTCCCTTGGACGAGCAGTTCTTC
d_gene: .
abundance: few
len: 14
j_gene: TRBJ2-1
v_gene: TRBV11-2

CDR3aa: CASSTGTQPNTEAFF
CDR3nt: TGTGCCAGCAGTACAGGGACCCAACCCAACACTGAAGCTTTCTTT
d_gene: .
abundance: .
len: 15
j_gene: TRBJ1-1
v_gene: TRBV28

CDR3aa: CASSLGTGAGTDTQYF
CDR3nt: TGCGCCAGCAGCTTGGGGACGGGGGCCGGCACGGATACGCAGTATTTT
d_gene: .
abundance: many
len: 16
j_gene: TRBJ2-3
v_gene: TRBV5-1

CDR3aa: CASSPQDMRNTGELFF
CDR3nt: TGTGCCAGCAGCCCGCAGGACATGAGAAACACCGGGGAGCTGTTTTTT
d_gene: .
abundance: .
len: 16
j_gene: TRBJ2-2
v_gene: TRBV7-8

CDR3aa: CASSQESRLRDRLDNEQFF
CDR3nt: TGTGCCAGCAGCCAAGAAAGCCGACTCCGGGACAGACTTGACAATGAGCAGTTCTTC
d_gene: TRBD1
abundance: .
len: 19
j_gene: TRBJ2-1
v_gene: TRBV3-1

CDR3aa: CASSPTWGHQPQHF
CDR3nt: TGTGCCAGCAGCCCTACTTGGGGCCATCAGCCCCAGCATTTT
d_gene: .
abundance: many
len: 14
j_gene: TRBJ1-5
v_gene: TRBV12-3/TRBV12-4

CDR3aa: CASRRPATGGISGANVLTF
CDR3nt: TGTGCCAGCAGACGTCCGGCGACAGGGGGAATTTCTGGGGCCAACGTCCTGACTTTC
d_gene: .
abundance: .
len: 19
j_gene: TRBJ2-6
v_gene: TRBV21-1

CDR3aa: CASSVGPLSGNTIYF
CDR3nt: TGTGCCAGCAGCGTAGGACCTCTCTCTGGAAACACCATATATTTT
d_gene: .
abundance: .
len: 15
j_gene: TRBJ1-3
v_gene: TRBV9

CDR3aa: CASSLLASSYNEQFF
CDR3nt: TGCGCCAGCAGCCTACTAGCGAGCTCCTACAATGAGCAGTTCTTC
d_gene: TRBD2
abundance: many
len: 15
j_gene: TRBJ2-1
v_gene: TRBV5-1

CDR3aa: CASSFQGAQGNTIYF
CDR3nt: TGTGCCAGCAGTTTCCAGGGGGCGCAGGGAAACACCATATATTTT
d_gene: TRBD1
abundance: .
len: 15
j_gene: TRBJ1-3
v_gene: TRBV6-5

CDR3aa: CASTYTGGGQETQYF
CDR3nt: TGTGCCAGCACCTATACTGGAGGGGGGCAAGAGACCCAGTACTTC
d_gene: .
abundance: few
len: 15
j_gene: TRBJ2-5
v_gene: TRBV5-5

CDR3aa: CASRSTSGKGEQFF
CDR3nt: TGTGCCAGCAGATCGACTAGCGGGAAAGGTGAGCAGTTCTTC
d_gene: TRBD2
abundance: .
len: 14
j_gene: TRBJ2-1
v_gene: TRBV7-9

CDR3aa: CASSLSRGSKSEQFF
CDR3nt: TGTGCCAGCAGCCTCTCCCGGGGATCCAAAAGTGAGCAGTTCTTC
d_gene: .
abundance: few
len: 15
j_gene: TRBJ2-1
v_gene: TRBV3-1

CDR3aa: CASARTRLAGGKALTGELFF
CDR3nt: TGTGCCAGCGCCCGGACTAGACTAGCGGGGGGCAAAGCTCTTACCGGGGAGCTGTTTTTT
d_gene: TRBD2
abundance: few
len: 20
j_gene: TRBJ2-2
v_gene: TRBV4-2